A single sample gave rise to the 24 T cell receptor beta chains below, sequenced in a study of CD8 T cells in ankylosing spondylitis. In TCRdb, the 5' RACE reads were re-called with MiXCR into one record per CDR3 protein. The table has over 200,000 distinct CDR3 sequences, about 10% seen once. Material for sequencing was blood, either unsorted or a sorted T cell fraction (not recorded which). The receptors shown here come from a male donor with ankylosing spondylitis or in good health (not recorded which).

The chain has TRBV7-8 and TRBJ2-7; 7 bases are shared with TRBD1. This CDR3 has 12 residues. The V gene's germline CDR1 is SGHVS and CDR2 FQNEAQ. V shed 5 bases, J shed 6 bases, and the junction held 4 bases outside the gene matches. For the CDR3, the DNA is TGTGCCAGCAGCAGACAGGGTCTCGAGCAGTACTTC. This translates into CASSRQGLEQYF.

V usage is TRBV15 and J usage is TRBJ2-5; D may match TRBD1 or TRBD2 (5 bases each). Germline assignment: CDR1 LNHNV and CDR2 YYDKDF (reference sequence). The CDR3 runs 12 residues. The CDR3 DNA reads TGTGCGGTCGGGGCGCGGAGAGAGACCCAGTACTTC. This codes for CAVGARRETQYF.

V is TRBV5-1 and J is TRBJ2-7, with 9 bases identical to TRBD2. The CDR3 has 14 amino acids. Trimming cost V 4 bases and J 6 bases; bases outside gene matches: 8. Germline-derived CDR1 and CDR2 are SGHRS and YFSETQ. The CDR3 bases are TGCGCCAGCAGCCGCCTAGCGGGGTCCGGCGAGCAGTACTTC. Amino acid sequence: CASSRLAGSGEQYF.

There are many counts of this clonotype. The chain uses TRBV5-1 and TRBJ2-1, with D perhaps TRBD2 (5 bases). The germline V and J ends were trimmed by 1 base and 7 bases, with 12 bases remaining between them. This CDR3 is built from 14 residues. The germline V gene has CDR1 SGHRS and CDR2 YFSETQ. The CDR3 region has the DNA TGCGCCAGCAGCTTGCCTAGCAGCCTTAATGAGCAGTTCTTC. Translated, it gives CASSLPSSLNEQFF. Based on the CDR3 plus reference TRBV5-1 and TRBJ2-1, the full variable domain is KAGVTQTPRYLIKTRGQQVTLSCSPISGHRSVSWYQQTPGQGLQFLFEYFSETQRNKGNFPGRFSGRQFSNSRSEMNVSTLELGDSALYLCASSLPSSLNEQFFGPGTRLTVL.

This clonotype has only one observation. CDR3 nucleotides: TGTGCCAGCAGCGCAGGTAGCAGGAACCTCTATGGCTACACCTTC. The encoded protein is CASSAGSRNLYGYTF. The genes are TRBV7-9 and TRBJ1-2; no firm D call. Germline CDR1 SEHNR, CDR2 FQNEAQ (reference sequence). V gave up 5 bases and J gave up 4 bases, with 17 bases separating them. CDR3 length: 15 amino acids.

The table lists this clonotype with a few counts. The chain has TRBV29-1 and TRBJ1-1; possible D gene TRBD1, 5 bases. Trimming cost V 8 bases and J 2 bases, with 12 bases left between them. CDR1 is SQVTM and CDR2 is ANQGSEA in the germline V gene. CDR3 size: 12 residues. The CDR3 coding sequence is TGCAGCCACCGGAGGGGAAACACTGAAGCTTTCTTT. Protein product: CSHRRGNTEAFF.

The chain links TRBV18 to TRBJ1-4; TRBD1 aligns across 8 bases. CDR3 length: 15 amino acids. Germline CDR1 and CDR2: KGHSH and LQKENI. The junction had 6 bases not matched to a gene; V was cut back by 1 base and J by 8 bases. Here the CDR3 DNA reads TGTGCCAGCTCACCACAGGACAGGGTTCACGAAAAACTGTTTTTT. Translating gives CASSPQDRVHEKLFF.

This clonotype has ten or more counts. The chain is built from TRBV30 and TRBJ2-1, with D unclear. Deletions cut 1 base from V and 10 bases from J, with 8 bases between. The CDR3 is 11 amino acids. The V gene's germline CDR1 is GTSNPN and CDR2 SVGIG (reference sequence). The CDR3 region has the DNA TGTGCCTGGAGTGCTCCCCGGGAGCAGTTCTTC. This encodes CAWSAPREQFF.

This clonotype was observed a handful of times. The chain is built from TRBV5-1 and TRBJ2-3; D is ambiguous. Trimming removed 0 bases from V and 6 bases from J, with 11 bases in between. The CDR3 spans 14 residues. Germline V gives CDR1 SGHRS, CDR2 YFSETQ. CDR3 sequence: CASSLGIGSDTQYF. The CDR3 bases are TGCGCCAGCAGCTTGGGTATAGGCTCGGATACGCAGTATTTT.

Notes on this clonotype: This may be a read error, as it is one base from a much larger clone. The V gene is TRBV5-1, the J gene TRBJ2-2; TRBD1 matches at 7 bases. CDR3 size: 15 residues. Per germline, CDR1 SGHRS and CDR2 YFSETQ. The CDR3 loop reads CASSLTGDNTGELLF. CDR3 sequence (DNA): TGCGCCAGCAGCTTGACAGGGGACAACACCGGGGAGCTGCTTTTT.

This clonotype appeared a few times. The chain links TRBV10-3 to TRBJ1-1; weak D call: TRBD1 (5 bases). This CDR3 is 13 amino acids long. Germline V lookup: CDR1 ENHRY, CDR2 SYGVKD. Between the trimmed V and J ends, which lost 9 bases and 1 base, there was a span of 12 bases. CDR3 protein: CAIGGRGNTEAFF. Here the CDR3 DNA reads TGTGCCATAGGTGGGAGGGGGAACACTGAAGCTTTCTTT.

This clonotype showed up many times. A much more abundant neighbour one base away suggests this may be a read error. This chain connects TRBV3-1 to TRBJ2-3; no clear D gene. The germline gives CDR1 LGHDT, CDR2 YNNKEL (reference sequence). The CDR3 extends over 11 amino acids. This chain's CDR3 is CASSFTDMQYF. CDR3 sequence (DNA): TGTGCCAGCAGCTTCACAGATATGCAGTATTTT.

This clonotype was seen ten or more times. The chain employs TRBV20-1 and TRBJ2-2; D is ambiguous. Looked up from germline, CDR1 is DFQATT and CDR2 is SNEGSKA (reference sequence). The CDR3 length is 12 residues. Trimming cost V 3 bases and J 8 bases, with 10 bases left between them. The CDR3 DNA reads TGCAGTGCTAGTGGGGTTCGAGGGGAGCTGTTTTTT. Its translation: CSASGVRGELFF.

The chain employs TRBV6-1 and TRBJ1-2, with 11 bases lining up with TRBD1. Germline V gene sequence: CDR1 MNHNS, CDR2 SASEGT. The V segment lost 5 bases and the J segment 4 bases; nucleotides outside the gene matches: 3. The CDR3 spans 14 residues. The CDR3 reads CASSPGTGGYGYTF. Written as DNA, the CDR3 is TGTGCCAGCAGTCCGGGGACAGGGGGCTATGGCTACACCTTC.

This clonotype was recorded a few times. CDR3 DNA sequence: TGTGCCAGCAGTCCTCCCCAGGGGGCGGGAAAACTGTTTTTT. The encoded protein is CASSPPQGAGKLFF. The chain employs TRBV27 and TRBJ1-4; 8 bases align to TRBD1. Germline CDR1 is MNHEY and CDR2 is SMNVEV (reference sequence). The CDR3 is 14 amino acids. J gave up 10 bases and V 5 bases, and 9 bases lay outside the gene matches.

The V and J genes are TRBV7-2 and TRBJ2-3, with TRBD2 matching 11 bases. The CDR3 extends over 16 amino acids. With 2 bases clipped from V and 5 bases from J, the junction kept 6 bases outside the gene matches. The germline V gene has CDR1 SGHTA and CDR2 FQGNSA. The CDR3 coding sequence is TGTGCCAGCAGCTTATATAGCGGGGGGGCGGGAGATACGCAGTATTTT. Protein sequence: CASSLYSGGAGDTQYF. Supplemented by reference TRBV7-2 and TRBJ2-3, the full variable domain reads GAGVSQSPSNKVTEKGKDVELRCDPISGHTALYWYRQSLGQGLEFLIYFQGNSAPDKSGLPSDRFSAERTGGSVSTLTIQRTQQEDSAVYLCASSLYSGGAGDTQYFGPGTRLTVL.

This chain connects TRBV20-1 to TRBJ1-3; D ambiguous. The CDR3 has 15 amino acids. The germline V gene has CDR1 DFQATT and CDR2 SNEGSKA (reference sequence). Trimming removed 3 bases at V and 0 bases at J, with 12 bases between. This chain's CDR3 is CSASNGPVSGNTIYF. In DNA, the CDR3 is TGCAGTGCTAGTAACGGACCGGTCTCTGGAAACACCATATATTTT.

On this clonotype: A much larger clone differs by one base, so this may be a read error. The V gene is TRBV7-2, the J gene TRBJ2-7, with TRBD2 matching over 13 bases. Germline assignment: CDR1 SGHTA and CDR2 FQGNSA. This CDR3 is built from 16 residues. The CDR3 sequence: CSSSDRLAGGHYEQYF. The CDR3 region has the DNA TGTTCCAGCAGCGATAGACTAGCGGGGGGTCACTACGAGCAGTACTTC.

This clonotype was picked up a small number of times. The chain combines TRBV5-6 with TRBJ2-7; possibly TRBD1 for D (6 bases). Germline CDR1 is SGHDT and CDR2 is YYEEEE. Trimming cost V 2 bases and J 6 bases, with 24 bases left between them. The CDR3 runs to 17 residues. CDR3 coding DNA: TGTGCCAGCAGCTTAAGGACAATAACAGGGAGACTCTCCGAGCAGTACTTC. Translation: CASSLRTITGRLSEQYF.

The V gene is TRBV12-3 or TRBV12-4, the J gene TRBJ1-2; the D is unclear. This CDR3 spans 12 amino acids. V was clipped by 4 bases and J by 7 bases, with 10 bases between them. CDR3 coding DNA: TGTGCCAGCAGTTACCCAGGAAGTGGCTACACCTTC. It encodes CASSYPGSGYTF.

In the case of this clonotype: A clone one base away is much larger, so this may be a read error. DNA for the CDR3: TGTGCCAGCAGCTACTACCCCACGGGGGGTATAGTGGCAAATACGCAGTATTTT. This sequence encodes CASSYYPTGGIVANTQYF. This chain links TRBV7-8 with TRBJ2-3; TRBD2 matches 7 bases. V gave up 4 bases and J gave up 7 bases; unmatched junction bases: 20. The germline gives CDR1 SGHVS, CDR2 FQNEAQ. The CDR3 runs to 18 residues.

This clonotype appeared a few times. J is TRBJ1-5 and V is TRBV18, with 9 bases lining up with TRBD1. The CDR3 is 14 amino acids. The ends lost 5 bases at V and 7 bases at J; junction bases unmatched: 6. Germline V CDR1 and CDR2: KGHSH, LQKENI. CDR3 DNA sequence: TGTGCCAGCTCAACGGACAGGGGAGGACAGCCCCAGCATTTT. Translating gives CASSTDRGGQPQHF.

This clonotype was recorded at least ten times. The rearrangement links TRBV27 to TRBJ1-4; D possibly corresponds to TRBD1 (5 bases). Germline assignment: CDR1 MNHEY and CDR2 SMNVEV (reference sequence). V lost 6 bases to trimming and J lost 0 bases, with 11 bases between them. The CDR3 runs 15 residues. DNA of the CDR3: TGTGCCAGCAGCAGTCAGGGAGCAACTAATGAAAAACTGTTTTTT. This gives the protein CASSSQGATNEKLFF.

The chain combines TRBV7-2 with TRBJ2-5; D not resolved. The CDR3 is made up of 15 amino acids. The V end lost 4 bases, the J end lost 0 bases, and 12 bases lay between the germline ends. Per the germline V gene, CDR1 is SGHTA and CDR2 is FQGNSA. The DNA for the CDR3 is TGTGCCAGCAGCTATGGACGCTGGTACCAAGAGACCCAGTACTTC. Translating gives CASSYGRWYQETQYF.